The clone carrying this T cell receptor beta chain was seen repeatedly, ten times or more. What it recognizes is unknown. With the read ending 3 residues before the CDR3 end, the germline J gene is used to fill in that end. Equal genomic DNA amounts from CVID and control samples were sequenced. Produced via immunoSEQ multiplex PCR; TCRdb's table is partial and in-frame only. The repertoire shows tens of thousands of clones, none seen only once; the top ten take around 6%. These data come from a study of T cell clonality in common variable immunodeficiency. Of CVID subjects, 15 were female and 30 or so male, mean age 40. Overall study results and limits: CVID subjects showed higher TCRbeta clonality than healthy controls. Patient heterogeneity in the CVID cohort limited correlations between repertoire features and clinical complications. In common variable immunodeficiency, TCR beta chains reportedly carried fewer deletions and N-nucleotide insertions.

The CDR3 spans 14 residues. Trimming cost V 5 bases and J 2 bases; bases outside gene matches: 5. Germline-derived CDR1 and CDR2 are DFQATT and SNEGSKA (reference sequence). The gene calls are TRBV20-1 and TRBJ2-3, with 9 bases aligning to TRBD2. The sample taken for sequencing was peripheral blood mononuclear cells. This TCR was recovered from a human donor with common variable immunodeficiency. Partial CDR3 DNA: TGCAGTGCTTTCCGACTAGCGGCCACAGATACG. Translated, it gives CSAFRLAATDT. The entire CDR3 protein reads CSAFRLAATDTQYF.